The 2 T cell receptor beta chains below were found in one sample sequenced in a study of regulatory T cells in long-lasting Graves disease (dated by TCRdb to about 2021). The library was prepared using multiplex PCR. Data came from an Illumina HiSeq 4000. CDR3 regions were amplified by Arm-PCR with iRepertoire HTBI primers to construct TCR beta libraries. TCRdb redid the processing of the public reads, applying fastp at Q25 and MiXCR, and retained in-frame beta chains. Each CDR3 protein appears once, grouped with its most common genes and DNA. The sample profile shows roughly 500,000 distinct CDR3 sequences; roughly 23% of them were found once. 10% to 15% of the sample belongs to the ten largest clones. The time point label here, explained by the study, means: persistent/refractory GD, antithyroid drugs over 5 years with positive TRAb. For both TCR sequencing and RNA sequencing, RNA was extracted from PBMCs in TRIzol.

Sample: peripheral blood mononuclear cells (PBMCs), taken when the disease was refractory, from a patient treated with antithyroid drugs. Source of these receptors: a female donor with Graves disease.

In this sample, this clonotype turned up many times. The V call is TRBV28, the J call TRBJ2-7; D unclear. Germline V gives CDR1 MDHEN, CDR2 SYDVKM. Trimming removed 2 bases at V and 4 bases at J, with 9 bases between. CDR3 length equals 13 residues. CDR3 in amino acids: CASSLGPVYEQYF. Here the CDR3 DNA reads TGTGCCAGCAGTTTAGGGCCGGTGTACGAGCAGTACTTC.

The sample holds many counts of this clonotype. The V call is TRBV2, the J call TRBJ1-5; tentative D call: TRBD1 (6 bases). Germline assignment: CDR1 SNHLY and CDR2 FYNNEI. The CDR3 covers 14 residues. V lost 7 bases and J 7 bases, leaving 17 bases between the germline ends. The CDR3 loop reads CASKSEFGGQPQHF. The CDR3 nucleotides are TGTGCCAGCAAGAGTGAATTTGGGGGCCAGCCCCAGCATTTT.